These 5 T cell receptor beta chains came from one sample sequenced in a study of control samples from healthy donors and cancer patients (dated by TCRdb to about 2020). Library method: the immunoSEQ multiplex PCR assay. TCRdb holds this immuneACCESS table with in-frame rearrangements only. Some clones are missing; in checked studies, unresolved V genes explain under half, and the rest has no known cause. The sample table lists around 230,000 clones, about 94% of them with a count of one. Jointly, the top ten make up roughly 1.6% of the sample. The sequenced sample was blood. These TCRs come from a man aged 50 or older in good health.

This clone has just one count. Its ends do not fully match the called genes, so a read error is possible. The V call is TRBV30, the J call TRBJ1-2; TRBD1 agrees at 8 bases. The CDR3 extends over 11 amino acids. The germline V gene encodes CDR1 GTSNPN and CDR2 SVGIG (reference sequence). The CDR3 nucleotides read TGTGCCTCCATAAAGGGGACAGGAACTATTTTC. Protein sequence: CASIKGTGTIF.

The rearrangement joins TRBV3-1 (or the pseudogene TRBV3-2) to TRBJ2-1, with D tentatively TRBD2 (5 bases). Per germline, CDR1 LGHDT and CDR2 YNNKEL (reference sequence). This CDR3 has 21 amino acids. V was pared by 2 bases and J by 5 bases, with 31 bases between. The CDR3 loop reads CASSQPKWLAKTPIPDNEQFF. The CDR3 DNA follows: TGTGCCAGCAGCCAACCAAAGTGGCTAGCAAAAACTCCGATCCCCGACAATGAGCAGTTCTTC.

The V call is TRBV6-2 or TRBV6-3, the J call TRBJ1-1, with D unclear. CDR1 is MNHEY, CDR2 SVGEGT, per germline. This CDR3 contains 14 residues. V lost 0 bases, J lost 1 base, and 6 bases lay in between. In DNA form, the CDR3 reads TGTGCCAGCAGTTACTCGATGGAGAACACTGAAGCTTTCTTT. Encoded protein: CASSYSMENTEAFF.

This clone was counted once. CDR3 bases: TGTGCCAGCAGCGTAAGACTAGCGGGGGGGCACAATGAGCAGTTCTTC. Amino acids: CASSVRLAGGHNEQFF. The chain employs TRBV11-3 and TRBJ2-1, with 14 bases fitting TRBD2. V was pared by 5 bases and J by 5 bases, with 5 bases of the junction left unmatched. This CDR3 has 16 residues. Germline CDR1 SGHNT, CDR2 YENEEA.

J is TRBJ2-7 and V is TRBV6-5, with 12 bases lining up with TRBD2. Germline CDR1 is MNHEY and CDR2 is SVGAGI. This CDR3 is 15 amino acids long. Unmatched junction bases numbered 5, after V lost 6 bases and J lost 2 bases. The CDR3 loop is CASRTSGGRTYEQYF. The CDR3 nucleotides are TGTGCCAGCAGGACTAGCGGGGGACGAACCTACGAGCAGTACTTC.